A selection of T cell receptor beta chains follows, all from one sample in a study of T cell repertoires in cytomegalovirus infection. A single record per CDR3 protein comes from TCRdb applying MiXCR to the reads. The data hold fewer than 350,000 distinct CDR3 sequences, with about 17% observed a single time. What was sequenced was PBMCs. These TCRs come from a human donor in good health (CMV status not recorded). Some clones in this sample may be carry-over from other donors' samples. Both conserved end residues are part of each CDR3. The D gene is left open where the match is weak. Where a row states a size, it is once, few, many or the class of an expanded clone; other rows omit it.

clone_size	v_call	d_call	j_call	cdr3_aa	cdr3_nt
many	TRBV4-1	-	TRBJ2-5	CASSQGVTQETQYF	TGCGCCAGCAGCCAGGGGGTTACCCAAGAGACCCAGTACTTC
-	TRBV10-3	TRBD1	TRBJ1-1	CAIRPGQGNTEAFF	TGTGCCATCAGACCGGGACAGGGAAACACTGAAGCTTTCTTT
few	TRBV3-1	-	TRBJ2-7	CASSQANVPPYEQYF	TGTGCCAGCAGCCAAGCGAACGTACCCCCTTACGAGCAGTACTTC
-	TRBV2	-	TRBJ1-2	CASSETRGDGYTF	TGTGCCAGCAGTGAAACGAGGGGGGACGGCTACACCTTC
few	TRBV20-1	-	TRBJ1-6	CSARLQSGSGNSPLHF	TGCAGTGCTAGACTACAGTCAGGATCCGGGAATTCACCCCTCCACTTT
-	TRBV6-5	-	TRBJ1-2	CASSYSVQGAYGYTF	TGTGCCAGCAGCTACTCGGTCCAGGGTGCCTATGGCTACACCTTC
-	TRBV19	TRBD2	TRBJ2-7	CASSAGTGGGQYF	TGTGCCAGTAGCGCCGGGACCGGCGGGGGACAGTACTTC
-	TRBV10-3	-	TRBJ1-1	CATGGRTEAFF	TGTGCCACCGGGGGAAGGACTGAAGCTTTCTTT
many	TRBV15	-	TRBJ2-1	CATSRDLGSYNEQFF	TGTGCCACCAGCAGAGATTTGGGCTCCTACAATGAGCAGTTCTTC
few	TRBV4-2	-	TRBJ1-6	CASSQDWSTPNSPLHF	TGTGCCAGCAGCCAAGATTGGTCGACTCCTAATTCACCCCTCCACTTT
-	TRBV28	-	TRBJ2-7	CASSLFRYEQYF	TGTGCCAGCAGTTTATTCAGATACGAGCAGTACTTC
many	TRBV10-3	TRBD1	TRBJ1-1	CAIRGTGSNTEAFF	TGTGCCATCAGGGGGACAGGATCGAACACTGAAGCTTTCTTT
few	TRBV7-8	-	TRBJ2-1	CASSLAESQSYNEQFF	TGTGCCAGCAGCTTAGCGGAGTCCCAAAGCTACAATGAGCAGTTCTTC
-	TRBV5-1	TRBD1	TRBJ2-7	CASSHGQGDEQYF	TGCGCCAGCAGCCACGGACAGGGAGACGAGCAGTACTTC
-	TRBV7-3	-	TRBJ2-2	CASSPQGLGGGELFF	TGTGCCAGCAGCCCGCAGGGGCTAGGGGGCGGGGAGCTGTTTTTT
few	TRBV20-1	TRBD1	TRBJ1-5	CSAHTGGALSQPQHF	TGCAGTGCTCATACAGGGGGCGCCTTGTCTCAGCCCCAGCATTTT
-	TRBV12-3/TRBV12-4	TRBD2	TRBJ2-5	CASSLFSGGVPETQYF	TGTGCCAGCAGTTTATTTAGCGGGGGCGTTCCGGAGACCCAGTACTTC
many	TRBV6-5	-	TRBJ2-4	CASSYSLGLAKNIQYF	TGTGCCAGCAGTTACTCGTTGGGATTAGCCAAAAACATTCAGTACTTC
few	TRBV4-1	TRBD1	TRBJ1-2	CASSQDSGDRGESGYTF	TGCGCCAGCAGCCAAGATTCAGGGGACAGGGGAGAGTCTGGCTACACCTTC
-	TRBV10-3	-	TRBJ2-5	CAISDRQKGTQYF	TGTGCCATCAGTGATAGACAGAAGGGGACCCAGTACTTC
few	TRBV2	-	TRBJ1-2	CASSEQGRTF	TGTGCCAGCAGTGAACAGGGGCGCACCTTC
few	TRBV6-1	-	TRBJ2-1	CASSPDYNEQFF	TGTGCCAGCAGTCCCGACTACAATGAGCAGTTCTTC